These 25 T cell receptor beta chains were sequenced from one sample in a study of STAT5B mutations in CD4+ large granular lymphocyte leukemia. Sequenced by immunoSEQ multiplex PCR; TCRdb stores in-frame clones only, minus some. The table has about 8,000 clones, 89% seen once. Sequences were obtained from PBMCs. The receptors were sampled from a woman aged 70-85 years with CD4+ T-cell large granular lymphocyte leukemia.

CDR3 coding DNA: TGCGCCAGCAGCTTGATTCCAGACGTTAGTTCGGATACGCAGTATTTT. As protein: CASSLIPDVSSDTQYF. The chain is built from TRBV5-1 and TRBJ2-3; no clear D gene. Trimming pared 1 base from V and 6 bases from J, leaving 18 bases between. The germline CDR1 and CDR2 sequences are SGHRS and YFSETQ. CDR3 length: 16 amino acids.

The chain links TRBV19 to TRBJ1-5; no firm D call. V shed 2 bases and J shed 3 bases, with 8 bases lying between them. The CDR3 is 14 amino acids. Looked up from germline, CDR1 is LNHDA and CDR2 is SQIVND (reference sequence). CDR3 DNA: TGTGCCAGTAGTATATCTGGTTACAATCAGCCCCAGCATTTT. As protein: CASSISGYNQPQHF.

The chain is built from TRBV7-9 and TRBJ1-2; the D gene is possibly TRBD1 (6 bases). The V end lost 3 bases, the J end lost 6 bases, and 14 bases lay between the germline ends. The CDR3 has 14 residues. Germline values: CDR1 SEHNR, CDR2 FQNEAQ (reference sequence). The chain's CDR3 is CASSFGQGPDGYTF. The CDR3 DNA sequence: TGTGCCAGCAGCTTTGGGCAGGGGCCGGATGGCTACACCTTC.

The CDR3 sequence: CASSPPGQGATYEQYF. Written as DNA, the CDR3 is TGTGCCAGCAGCCCCCCGGGACAGGGGGCCACCTACGAGCAGTACTTC. The chain recombines TRBV28 with TRBJ2-7, with 12 bases aligning to TRBD1. The CDR3 is 16 amino acids. The V gene's germline CDR1 is MDHEN and CDR2 SYDVKM. V shed 6 bases, J shed 2 bases, and the junction held 8 bases outside the gene matches.

The CDR3 loop reads CASSQDQRYEQYF. The DNA for the CDR3 is TGCGCCAGCAGCCAAGATCAACGGTACGAGCAGTACTTC. The chain is built from TRBV4-3 and TRBJ2-7, with unresolved D. This CDR3 region has 13 residues. Deletions cut 0 bases from V and 4 bases from J, with 7 bases between. Germline CDR1 is LGHNA and CDR2 is YSLEER.

The chain combines TRBV5-6 with TRBJ2-1; D is unresolved. This CDR3 is built from 15 residues. V was cut by 4 bases and J by 1 base, with 12 bases left in between. CDR1 and CDR2 (germline): SGHDT, YYEEEE. CDR3 nucleotide sequence: TGTGCCAGCAGCCCAATAGGTATATCCTACAATGAGCAGTTCTTC. It encodes CASSPIGISYNEQFF.

The rearrangement links TRBV7-2 to TRBJ2-6; maybe TRBD1 (5 bases). The length of the CDR3 is 15 residues. V gave up 4 bases and J gave up 3 bases, with 10 bases separating them. Looked up from germline, CDR1 is SGHTA and CDR2 is FQGNSA. The CDR3 region has the DNA TGTGCCAGCAGCTCTCAGGGATTTGGGGCCAACGTCCTGACTTTC. Translated: CASSSQGFGANVLTF. The entire variable domain, with the rest obtained from reference TRBV7-2 and TRBJ2-6, is as follows: GAGVSQSPSNKVTEKGKDVELRCDPISGHTALYWYRQSLGQGLEFLIYFQGNSAPDKSGLPSDRFSAERTGGSVSTLTIQRTQQEDSAVYLCASSSQGFGANVLTFGAGSRLTVL.

This chain connects TRBV11-3 to TRBJ2-1, with D possibly TRBD2 on 6 matching bases. Between the trimmed V and J ends, which lost 5 bases and 4 bases, there was a span of 9 bases. In germline, CDR1 is SGHNT, CDR2 YENEEA. CDR3 length: 13 residues. This CDR3 reads CASSAGLYNEQFF. The DNA of the CDR3 is TGTGCCAGCAGCGCGGGATTGTACAATGAGCAGTTCTTC.

V is TRBV7-3 and J is TRBJ2-3, with D possibly matching TRBD2 (6 bases). This CDR3 has 16 amino acids. The V end lost 5 bases, the J end lost 4 bases, and 19 bases lay between the germline ends. Germline values: CDR1 SGHTA, CDR2 FQGTGA. In DNA, the CDR3 is TGTGCCAGCAGCACCACTCCGGGACTCCGCCCAGATACGCAGTATTTT. Translation gives CASSTTPGLRPDTQYF.

V usage is TRBV10-3 and J usage is TRBJ2-3; 11 bases align to TRBD2. After removal of 7 bases from V and 1 base from J, the junction contained 1 base not matched to a gene. CDR1 and CDR2 (germline): ENHRY, SYGVKD. This CDR3 contains 14 residues. The CDR3 DNA reads TGTGCCATCAAACTAGCGGGGGGCACAGATACGCAGTATTTT. Translating gives CAIKLAGGTDTQYF.

The gene calls are TRBV2 and TRBJ1-2; D not resolved. Trimming removed 3 bases from V and 7 bases from J, with 9 bases in between. The CDR3 is 12 amino acids. Germline CDR1 is SNHLY and CDR2 is FYNNEI. The CDR3 DNA reads as TGTGCCAGCAGTGACGTGGGGTTTGGCTACACCTTC. This gives the protein CASSDVGFGYTF.

The CDR3 here is CASSSTGATGNTIYF. The CDR3 DNA sequence: TGTGCCAGCAGCTCTACAGGGGCCACTGGAAACACCATATATTTT. J is TRBJ1-3 and V is TRBV7-9, with 7 positions matching TRBD1. The CDR3 runs to 15 residues. J lost 2 bases, V lost 4 bases, and 5 bases had no gene match. Germline V gene sequence: CDR1 SEHNR, CDR2 FQNEAQ (reference sequence).

The gene calls are TRBV6-1 and TRBJ1-1; D remains ambiguous. The CDR3 is 14 amino acids. V lost 4 bases and J 2 bases, leaving 11 bases between the germline ends. Germline V gene lookup returns CDR1 MNHNS and CDR2 SASEGT. The chain's CDR3 is CASSVRTDNTEAFF. CDR3 DNA: TGTGCCAGCAGTGTAAGGACGGACAACACTGAAGCTTTCTTT.

The CDR3 loop is CASSSVAGGAYGYTF. The DNA for the CDR3 is TGTGCCAGTAGTTCAGTGGCCGGGGGCGCCTATGGCTACACCTTC. The V gene is TRBV19, the J gene TRBJ1-2; weak D call: TRBD1 (6 bases). Trimming removed 5 bases at V and 4 bases at J, with 17 bases between. Germline V gene sequence: CDR1 LNHDA, CDR2 SQIVND (reference sequence). There are 15 residues in the CDR3. Full variable domain (rest looked up from reference TRBV19 and TRBJ1-2): DGGITQSPKYLFRKEGQNVTLSCEQNLNHDAMYWYRQDPGQGLRLIYYSQIVNDFQKGDIAEGYSVSREKKESFPLTVTSAQKNPTAFYLCASSSVAGGAYGYTFGSGTRLTVV.

This clone was counted a single time. The chain joins TRBV9 to TRBJ2-7, with 7 positions matching TRBD1. The CDR3 sequence is 16 residues long. V lost 6 bases and J lost 1; bases outside the gene matches: 13. Germline lookup yields CDR1 SGDLS and CDR2 YYNGEE. The CDR3, as DNA: TGTGCCAGCAATGACAGGGTCGACTTATTTTCCTACGAGCAGTACTTC. As protein: CASNDRVDLFSYEQYF.

The count of this clone is one. The DNA of the CDR3 is TGTGCCAGTAGGGGAATGAACTTATCCTACGAGCAGTACTTC. Its protein product is CASRGMNLSYEQYF. V is TRBV19 and J is TRBJ2-7, with D uncertain. The V gene's germline CDR1 is LNHDA and CDR2 SQIVND (reference sequence). The V and J ends lost 6 bases and 1 base respectively, with 13 bases between them. This CDR3 comprises 14 residues. Combining the CDR3 with reference TRBV19 and TRBJ2-7 gives the whole variable domain DGGITQSPKYLFRKEGQNVTLSCEQNLNHDAMYWYRQDPGQGLRLIYYSQIVNDFQKGDIAEGYSVSREKKESFPLTVTSAQKNPTAFYLCASRGMNLSYEQYFGPGTRLTVT.

The chain uses TRBV5-1 and TRBJ1-4; D might be TRBD1 (5 bases). V gave up 0 bases and J gave up 4 bases, with 10 bases separating them. Germline V gene data show CDR1 as SGHRS and CDR2 as YFSETQ. This CDR3 is built from 15 residues. CDR3 bases: TGCGCCAGCAGCTTGGCCGCTGGGGGTAATGAAAAACTGTTTTTT. It translates to CASSLAAGGNEKLFF.

The rearrangement links TRBV19 to TRBJ1-1; D remains ambiguous. Deletions cut 3 bases from V and 11 bases from J, with 10 bases between. The germline CDR1 and CDR2 sequences are LNHDA and SQIVND (reference sequence). The CDR3 runs 11 residues. The CDR3 region has the DNA TGTGCCAGTAGTATGGGTTGGCGGGCTTTCTTT. Translating gives CASSMGWRAFF.

The genes are TRBV19 and TRBJ1-2; 11 nucleotides match TRBD1. CDR3 length: 15 amino acids. In germline, CDR1 is LNHDA, CDR2 SQIVND (reference sequence). V trimming: 7 bases; J trimming: 8 bases; junction bases outside the gene matches: 12. The CDR3: CASTFLPGQGDGYTF. CDR3 in DNA: TGTGCCAGTACCTTCCTACCGGGACAGGGGGACGGCTACACCTTC. Full variable domain (remainder filled in from reference TRBV19 and TRBJ1-2): DGGITQSPKYLFRKEGQNVTLSCEQNLNHDAMYWYRQDPGQGLRLIYYSQIVNDFQKGDIAEGYSVSREKKESFPLTVTSAQKNPTAFYLCASTFLPGQGDGYTFGSGTRLTVV.

This chain uses TRBV4-1 with TRBJ1-3; D perhaps matches TRBD1 (5 bases). CDR1 is MGHRA, CDR2 YSYEKL, per germline. This CDR3 spans 15 amino acids. V shed 1 base and J shed 0 bases, with 7 bases lying between them. DNA of the CDR3: TGCGCCAGCAGCCAAGCCAGGGCCTCTGGAAACACCATATATTTT. Its protein is CASSQARASGNTIYF.

The V gene is TRBV6-1, the J gene TRBJ2-5; D is unresolved. Germline CDR1 MNHNS, CDR2 SASEGT. V gave up 6 bases and J gave up 0 bases, with 11 bases separating them. The CDR3 length is 14 residues. The DNA for the CDR3 is TGTGCCAGCAGCAGACTGGGGTACCAAGAGACCCAGTACTTC. Translated: CASSRLGYQETQYF.

V is TRBV7-6 and J is TRBJ2-1; 8 bases fit TRBD2. Germline CDR1 is SGHVS and CDR2 is FNYEAQ. The CDR3 length is 16 residues. The J segment lost 4 bases and the V segment lost 8 bases, leaving 13 bases of the junction unmatched. The chain's CDR3 is CASSTAGGAGYNEQFF. The CDR3, as DNA: TGTGCCAGCTCGACCGCCGGGGGGGCCGGGTACAATGAGCAGTTCTTC. The variable domain in full, completed from reference TRBV7-6 and TRBJ2-1, reads GAGVSQSPRYKVTKRGQDVALRCDPISGHVSLYWYRQALGQGPEFLTYFNYEAQQDKSGLPNDRFSAERPEGSISTLTIQRTEQRDSAMYRCASSTAGGAGYNEQFFGPGTRLTVL.

CDR3 loop: CASGLARTGSRAEAFF. CDR3 DNA sequence: TGTGCTAGTGGTTTGGCCAGGACAGGCTCAAGGGCTGAAGCTTTCTTT. The V gene is TRBV12-5, the J gene TRBJ1-1; TRBD1 aligns across 7 bases. The CDR3 spans 16 residues. Germline V gives CDR1 LGHNT, CDR2 FRNRAP. Germline trimming cut 1 base from V and 6 bases from J; bases unmatched to any gene: 11.

The chain has TRBV2 and TRBJ2-7, with TRBD2 matching over 9 bases. The germline V gene encodes CDR1 SNHLY and CDR2 FYNNEI. This CDR3 is 14 amino acids long. V was pared by 6 bases and J by 3 bases, with 6 bases of the junction left unmatched. In DNA, the CDR3 is TGTGCCAGCAGAGAGCGGGGGGATTTCTACGAGCAGTACTTC. Its translation: CASRERGDFYEQYF.

The chain combines TRBV11-1 with TRBJ2-5; the match to TRBD2 covers 7 bases. Germline trimming cut 5 bases from V and 5 bases from J; bases unmatched to any gene: 5. The CDR3 loop spans 13 amino acids. CDR1 and CDR2 (germline): SGHAT, FQDESV (reference sequence). Here the CDR3 DNA reads TGTGCCAGCAGCGTCCCGGGGGGTGAGACCCAGTACTTC. Translated: CASSVPGGETQYF.